This entry features one T cell receptor beta chain sequence. The data were obtained in a study of blood T cell repertoires in COVID-19. Original processing methods: Estimated nucleated cell counts came from reference gene primer amplification. TCRdb's copy holds only in-frame clones and misses some; the assay was immunoSEQ multiplex PCR. From that table come the V and J calls and clone size; the DNA was used to work out D and trimming. The data contain under 95,000 clones, roughly 78% of them seen just once; the ten biggest clones take up 26%. This CDR3 contains 15 residues. Germline CDR1 reads LGHDT; CDR2 reads YNNKEL (reference sequence). Losses at the gene ends were 5 bases for V and 5 bases for J; bases not matched to a gene: 5.

This chain joins TRBV3-1 (or the pseudogene TRBV3-2) and TRBJ2-3, with 12 positions matching TRBD2. The source material was peripheral blood. The origin of this receptor is a man aged 60 to 69 with active or convalescent COVID-19. CDR3 in amino acids: CASSILAGGRDTQYF. DNA for the CDR3: TGTGCCAGCAGCATACTAGCGGGGGGACGAGATACGCAGTATTTT.